Listed below are T cell receptor beta chains from one sample, sequenced in a study of T cells in Graves' hyperthyroidism and ophthalmopathy. Each CDR3 protein is one row after TCRdb ran MiXCR on the multiplex PCR reads. The sample includes 500,000 or so distinct CDR3 sequences, roughly 15% of them seen just once. Material for sequencing was blood. The origin of the receptors is a woman between 18 and 29 years old with Graves' ophthalmopathy. CDR3s include the opening cysteine and the closing phenylalanine or tryptophan. Each record gives: D gene, V gene, CDR3 protein. The D gene is left open where the match is weak.

- TRBV28 CASIPRGSAYGYTF
- TRBV28 CASSSYNEQFF
TRBD1 TRBV15 CATSRVDRDNEQFF
- TRBV7-2 CASSLDQYTGELFF
TRBD1 TRBV2 CASTADRGNQPQHF
- TRBV29-1 CSVPTGNTEAFF
- TRBV19 CASSGGARDGEQFF
TRBD2 TRBV12-3/TRBV12-4 CASRLGLAGSYNEQFF
TRBD2 TRBV20-1 CSATPLRGGLLETQYF
- TRBV3-1 CASSQAEGHEQYF
- TRBV2 CASDVQGNYGYTF
TRBD1 TRBV28 CASSLGITGGYSNQPQHF
- TRBV6-1 CASTTDGDTYYGYTF
- TRBV3-1 CASSQDLNPGNTIYF
TRBD1 TRBV6-1 CASKRGQGDFYGYTF
- TRBV5-1 CASSLDEETQYF
- TRBV6-2/TRBV6-3 CASSPADSYNEQFF
TRBD2 TRBV30 CAWTGGGVADTQYF
- TRBV28 CASSFRRIYEQYF
- TRBV20-1 CSARIFQGSLGGFSNQPQHF
- TRBV28 CASTPTVIYNSPLHF
TRBD1 TRBV12-3/TRBV12-4 CASSTRDRGYMNTEAFF